This T cell receptor beta chain was documented in a study of blood T cells in healthy people across ages. The CDR3 covers 14 residues. The ends lost 6 bases at V and 4 bases at J; junction bases unmatched: 10. From germline, CDR1 is DFQATT and CDR2 SNEGSKA (reference sequence). Through a sample-barcoded 5' primer and a J-beta primer mix, a second PCR was run for roughly 6 to 12 cycles. One entry per CDR3 protein, called by TCRdb with MiXCR from the 5' RACE reads. Among almost 1 million distinct CDR3 sequences listed, roughly 51% were seen once. The receptor was isolated from a woman aged 55-70 years in good health. The V call is TRBV20-1, the J call TRBJ1-1; 8 nucleotides line up with TRBD1. Sequences were obtained from blood. CDR3 sequence (DNA): TGCAGTGCCAAACTCCAGGGGGCCGGCACTGAAGCTTTCTTT. Amino acid sequence: CSAKLQGAGTEAFF.